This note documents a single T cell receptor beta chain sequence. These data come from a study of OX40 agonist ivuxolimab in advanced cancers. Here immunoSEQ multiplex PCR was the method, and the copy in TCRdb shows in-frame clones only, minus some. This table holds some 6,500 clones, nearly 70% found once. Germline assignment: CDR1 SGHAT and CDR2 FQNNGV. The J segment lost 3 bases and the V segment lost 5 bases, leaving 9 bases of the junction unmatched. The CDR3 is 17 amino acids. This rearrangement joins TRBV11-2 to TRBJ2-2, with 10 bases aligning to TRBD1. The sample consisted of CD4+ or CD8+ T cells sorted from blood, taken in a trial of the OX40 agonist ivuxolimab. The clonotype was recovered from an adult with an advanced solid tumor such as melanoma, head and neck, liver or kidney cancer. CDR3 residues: CASSGTSGTGDTGELFF. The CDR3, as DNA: TGTGCCAGCAGCGGCACCTCCGGGACAGGGGACACCGGGGAGCTGTTTTTT.